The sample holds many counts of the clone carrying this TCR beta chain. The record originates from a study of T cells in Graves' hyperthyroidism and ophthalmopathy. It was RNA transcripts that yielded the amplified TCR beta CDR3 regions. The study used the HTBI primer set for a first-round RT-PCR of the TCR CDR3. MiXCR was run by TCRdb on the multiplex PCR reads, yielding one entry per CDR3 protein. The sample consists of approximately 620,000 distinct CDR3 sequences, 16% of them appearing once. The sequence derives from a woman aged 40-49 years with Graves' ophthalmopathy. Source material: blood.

CDR3 DNA: TGTGCCAGCAGGGCCCGGCGGTCTGAAAGATCCTACAATGAGCAGTTCTTC. Translating gives CASRARRSERSYNEQFF. V usage is TRBV2 and J usage is TRBJ2-1; D gene unclear. Looked up from germline, CDR1 is SNHLY and CDR2 is FYNNEI. Trimming removed 6 bases from V and 1 base from J, with 19 bases in between. This CDR3 spans 17 amino acids.